Each of the 28 T cell receptor beta chains below was sequenced from the same sample in a study of T cell repertoires in cytomegalovirus infection (dated by TCRdb to about 2019). TCRdb lists the instrument as Illumina HiSeq 1500. Through fastp at Q25 and MiXCR, TCRdb rebuilt clones from the public reads, retaining in-frame beta chains. Rows are unified per CDR3 protein, each entry keeping the most common DNA and genes. This sample comprises roughly 760,000 distinct CDR3 sequences, about a third of them detected only once. The ten top clones hold around 2.6% of the sample. Sequenced material: PBMCs. The receptor set was obtained from a human donor in good health (CMV status not recorded). Some clones in this sample may be carry-over from other donors' samples.

The rearrangement links TRBV15 to TRBJ2-1; TRBD2 matches 10 bases. The junction had 12 bases not matched to a gene; V was cut back by 7 bases and J by 0 bases. The germline V gene encodes CDR1 LNHNV and CDR2 YYDKDF (reference sequence). The CDR3 has 18 residues. The CDR3, as DNA: TGTGCCACCATCACAGGAGCGGGAGGGACGAGCTCCTACAATGAGCAGTTCTTC. This translates into CATITGAGGTSSYNEQFF.

This clonotype was counted many times. This chain joins TRBV7-8 and TRBJ2-3; 7 bases match TRBD2. Germline V gene sequence: CDR1 SGHVS, CDR2 FQNEAQ. This CDR3 is 18 amino acids long. V lost 4 bases and J lost 8; bases outside the gene matches: 21. The CDR3 DNA reads as TGTGCCAGCAGCTATAAGGGGAAGCGGGAAGGTGGTTCCGGTACGCAGTATTTT. Translated, it gives CASSYKGKREGGSGTQYF.

This clonotype occurred a few times. The V call is TRBV6-2 or TRBV6-3, the J call TRBJ2-7; D tentatively reads TRBD1 or TRBD2 (5 bases each). V gave up 4 bases and J gave up 6 bases, with 13 bases separating them. CDR1 and CDR2 (germline): MNHEY, SVGEGT. There are 13 residues in the CDR3. CDR3 in DNA: TGTGCCAGCAGTTTGAGGGGCCGGAGCGAGCAGTACTTC. This translates into CASSLRGRSEQYF.

The chain recombines TRBV19 with TRBJ2-1; possibly TRBD1 or TRBD2 for D (5 bases each). V gave up 5 bases and J gave up 0 bases, with 14 bases separating them. Germline loops: CDR1 LNHDA, CDR2 SQIVND (reference sequence). This CDR3 is built from 16 residues. The chain's CDR3 is CASSLTGTVSYNEQFF. CDR3 sequence (DNA): TGTGCCAGTAGTCTCACCGGGACGGTCTCCTACAATGAGCAGTTCTTC.

This sequence joins TRBV12-3 or TRBV12-4 and TRBJ1-6; 9 nucleotides line up with TRBD1. Trimming at V came to 5 bases and at J to 5 bases, leaving 13 bases not matched to a gene. The CDR3 sequence is 18 residues long. The DNA for the CDR3 is TGTGCCAGCAGTCCGGGACAGGGTCTGACGAGGAATAATTCACCCCTCCACTTT. This sequence encodes CASSPGQGLTRNNSPLHF.

In its sample, this clonotype was seen many times. Its ends do not fully match the called genes, so a read error is possible. The chain is built from TRBV7-7 and TRBJ2-1, with 8 nucleotides matching TRBD2. The CDR3 is 15 amino acids. Looked up from germline, CDR1 is SSHAT and CDR2 is FNYEAQ (reference sequence). The DNA of the CDR3 is TGTGCTAGCAGCCAGACTAGCGCTACCTCCAATGAGCAGTTCTTC. Translated, it gives CASSQTSATSNEQFF.

This clonotype was found a few times. V usage is TRBV7-3 and J usage is TRBJ1-4, with unresolved D. CDR1 is SGHTA and CDR2 is FQGTGA in the germline V gene. This CDR3 comprises 15 residues. The germline V and J ends were trimmed by 1 base and 5 bases, with 11 bases remaining between them. The CDR3 bases are TGTGCCAGCAGCTTAAGATTAGGGTCCAATGAAAAACTGTTTTTT. Residues: CASSLRLGSNEKLFF.

The chain combines TRBV6-5 with TRBJ1-2; weak D call: TRBD1 (5 bases). The CDR3 has 14 residues. With 1 base removed from V and 8 bases from J, the gap between germline ends came to 14 bases. Germline values: CDR1 MNHEY, CDR2 SVGAGI. This chain's CDR3 is CASSYYPARQGYTF. The DNA for the CDR3 is TGTGCCAGCAGTTACTACCCGGCCCGACAGGGCTACACCTTC.

The genes are TRBV12-3 or TRBV12-4 and TRBJ2-3, with a weak D call TRBD2 (6 bases). V lost 0 bases and J 1 base, leaving 11 bases between the germline ends. The CDR3 runs 16 residues. This CDR3 reads CASSLASVAGTDTQYF. CDR3 bases: TGTGCCAGCAGTTTAGCGTCAGTAGCGGGCACAGATACGCAGTATTTT.

The chain has TRBV7-4 and TRBJ1-2; D is perhaps TRBD1 (5 bases). The germline V gene encodes CDR1 SGHVT and CDR2 SQSDAQ. The V gene lost 1 base and the J gene lost 8 bases, with 14 bases spanning the gap. The CDR3 runs to 14 residues. CDR3 sequence (DNA): TGTGCCAGCAGCTTAGGGCAGGGACGTCGCGGCTACACCTTC. Its translation is CASSLGQGRRGYTF.

This sequence joins TRBV28 and TRBJ1-4, with D maybe TRBD1 (5 bases). Germline values: CDR1 MDHEN, CDR2 SYDVKM. The CDR3 extends over 18 amino acids. V was pared by 3 bases and J by 3 bases, with 20 bases between. The CDR3: CASSLFLGGASPNEKLFF. In nucleotides, the CDR3 is TGTGCCAGCAGTTTGTTCCTAGGAGGGGCCTCACCTAATGAAAAACTGTTTTTT.

This sequence joins TRBV4-1 and TRBJ1-4; 7 bases agree with TRBD1. This CDR3 region has 11 residues. Germline V gene data show CDR1 as MGHRA and CDR2 as YSYEKL. V was clipped by 8 bases and J by 13 bases; unmatched bases: 7. The chain's CDR3 is CASAGDSALFF. As DNA, the CDR3 is TGCGCCAGCGCGGGGGACAGCGCACTGTTTTTT.

As for this clonotype: Being one base from a much bigger clone, this may be a read error. The CDR3 here is CASSPPGRELQETKYF. CDR3 DNA sequence: TGTGCCAGCAGCCCTCCCGGGCGGGAGCTCCAAGAGACCAAGTACTTC. J is TRBJ2-5 and V is TRBV7-2; TRBD2 matches 7 bases. Germline CDR1 is SGHTA and CDR2 is FQGNSA. The CDR3 runs 16 residues.

V usage is TRBV6-5 and J usage is TRBJ1-2, with unresolved D. V was clipped by 4 bases and J by 9 bases, with 18 bases between them. From germline, CDR1 is MNHEY and CDR2 SVGAGI. This CDR3 has 14 residues. The CDR3 DNA reads TGTGCCAGCAGTTTAACCCGGCAATCCCGGTGCTACACCTTC. Its protein product is CASSLTRQSRCYTF.

This clonotype occurred a few times. The chain combines TRBV28 with TRBJ2-5; 7 bases are shared with TRBD1. CDR3 length equals 19 residues. Germline CDR1 and CDR2: MDHEN and SYDVKM. V lost 2 bases to trimming and J lost 7 bases; unmatched junction nucleotides: 22. The CDR3 bases are TGTGCCAGCAGTTTAGTTGTCACTGACAGGGCCTCATTAGGAGTGACCCAGTACTTC. Protein product: CASSLVVTDRASLGVTQYF.

The rearrangement uses TRBV5-6 and TRBJ1-1; D gene unclear. This CDR3 has 13 amino acids. The ends were cut back, 0 bases at V and 10 bases at J, with 13 bases in the middle. Germline V gene lookup returns CDR1 SGHDT and CDR2 YYEEEE. The CDR3 loop is CASSLERHAVAFF. CDR3 DNA sequence: TGTGCCAGCAGCTTGGAAAGGCACGCTGTAGCTTTCTTT.

As concerns this clonotype: Germline is not matched at one junction end, which may reflect a read error. The chain employs TRBV5-5 and TRBJ1-5; maybe TRBD1 (5 bases). In germline, CDR1 is SGHKS, CDR2 YYEKEE (reference sequence). This CDR3 is 16 amino acids long. The CDR3 loop reads CASSLFGAGSNHPQHF. CDR3 nucleotide sequence: TGTGCCAGCAGCTTATTTGGGGCGGGAAGCAATCACCCCCAGCATTTT.

This clonotype has at least ten counts. CDR3 region: CASSLRLADTQYF. DNA of the CDR3: TGTGCCAGCAGCTTACGGCTAGCGGATACGCAGTATTTT. V usage is TRBV7-2 and J usage is TRBJ2-3; TRBD2 is a possible D gene (6 bases). The CDR3 has 13 residues. Germline V gene sequence: CDR1 SGHTA, CDR2 FQGNSA. Trimming stripped 2 bases from V and 6 bases from J, with 9 bases between.

This clonotype came up a few times. The chain has TRBV28 and TRBJ2-5; D gene uncertain. CDR1 and CDR2 from the germline V gene are MDHEN and SYDVKM. Trimming removed 4 bases at V and 2 bases at J, with 17 bases between. The CDR3 is 16 amino acids. Here the CDR3 DNA reads TGTGCCAGCAGTTCCCCCCGACTGATACGGCAAGAGACCCAGTACTTC. It translates to CASSSPRLIRQETQYF. The full variable domain, its missing parts supplied by reference TRBV28 and TRBJ2-5, is DVKVTQSSRYLVKRTGEKVFLECVQDMDHENMFWYRQDPGLGLRLIYFSYDVKMKEKGDIPEGYSVSREKKERFSLILESASTNQTSMYLCASSSPRLIRQETQYFGPGTRLLVL.

The genes are TRBV28 and TRBJ2-7, with D uncertain. The CDR3 covers 13 residues. The germline CDR1 and CDR2 sequences are MDHEN and SYDVKM. Trimming took 3 bases from V and 9 from J, leaving 15 bases between them. The CDR3 loop is CASSFPPSVGQYF. The DNA of the CDR3 is TGTGCCAGCAGTTTCCCCCCCTCAGTGGGGCAGTACTTC.

This clonotype has just a few counts. The V and J genes are TRBV4-1 and TRBJ1-1; D is ambiguous. Germline V gene sequence: CDR1 MGHRA, CDR2 YSYEKL. V dropped 0 bases and J dropped 1 base, with 6 bases sitting between them. This CDR3 region has 14 residues. CDR3 region: CASSQEIQNTEAFF. In DNA, the CDR3 is TGCGCCAGCAGCCAAGAGATCCAGAACACTGAAGCTTTCTTT.

The J gene is TRBJ2-2, the V gene TRBV25-1, with D perhaps being TRBD1 or TRBD2 (5 bases each). Germline loops: CDR1 MGHDK, CDR2 SYGVNS. V lost 1 base and J 6 bases, leaving 15 bases between the germline ends. The CDR3 has 16 residues. CDR3 in DNA: TGTGCCAGCAGTGAATCCCGACAGATGGGGGCCGGGGAGCTGTTTTTT. As protein: CASSESRQMGAGELFF.

This clonotype has only a few counts. The V gene is TRBV27, the J gene TRBJ1-5; no clear D gene. Trimming removed 6 bases at V and 1 base at J, with 4 bases between. Germline CDR1 and CDR2: MNHEY and SMNVEV (reference sequence). CDR3 length: 12 residues. CDR3 protein: CASRKSNQPQHF. CDR3 bases: TGTGCCAGCAGAAAGAGCAATCAGCCCCAGCATTTT.

This clonotype was observed a handful of times. The chain is built from TRBV7-9 and TRBJ1-3; D gene uncertain. Trimming took off 3 bases at V and 3 bases at J, with 9 bases between the two ends. Looked up from germline, CDR1 is SEHNR and CDR2 is FQNEAQ (reference sequence). The CDR3 sequence is 14 residues long. CDR3 bases: TGTGCCAGCAGCTTGGAGAATCTTGGAAACACCATATATTTT. Translation: CASSLENLGNTIYF.

The CDR3 loop is CASSQAAHIDSYEQYF. The CDR3 nucleotides are TGTGCCAGCAGCCAAGCGGCGCACATAGATTCCTACGAGCAGTACTTC. The chain uses TRBV4-2 and TRBJ2-7; D ambiguous. The CDR3 is 16 amino acids. Germline-derived CDR1 and CDR2 are LGHNA and YNFKEQ. Trimming removed 1 base at V and 1 base at J, with 14 bases between.

The V and J genes are TRBV5-5 and TRBJ2-6; possibly TRBD1 for D (6 bases). Between the trimmed V and J ends, which lost 4 bases and 4 bases, there was a span of 18 bases. Germline loops: CDR1 SGHKS, CDR2 YYEKEE (reference sequence). The CDR3 has 17 residues. The CDR3 DNA reads as TGTGCCAGCAGCCCCCGGGACACCCGCGGGGGGGCCAACGTCCTGACTTTC. Amino acids: CASSPRDTRGGANVLTF.

This clonotype came up once. The gene calls are TRBV12-3 or TRBV12-4 and TRBJ2-1; 9 bases match TRBD1. After removal of 6 bases from V and 5 bases from J, the junction contained 5 bases not matched to a gene. The CDR3 spans 14 residues. In DNA form, the CDR3 reads TGTGCCAGCAGGTGGACAGGGGAGCACAATGAGCAGTTCTTC. Translation gives CASRWTGEHNEQFF.

The V gene is TRBV7-9, the J gene TRBJ1-3; D perhaps matches TRBD1 (6 bases). This CDR3 region has 17 residues. V gave up 3 bases and J gave up 0 bases, with 15 bases separating them. The germline gives CDR1 SEHNR, CDR2 FQNEAQ (reference sequence). The CDR3 is CASSFFLDRFSGNTIYF. Written as DNA, the CDR3 is TGTGCCAGCAGCTTTTTCTTAGACAGGTTCTCTGGAAACACCATATATTTT.